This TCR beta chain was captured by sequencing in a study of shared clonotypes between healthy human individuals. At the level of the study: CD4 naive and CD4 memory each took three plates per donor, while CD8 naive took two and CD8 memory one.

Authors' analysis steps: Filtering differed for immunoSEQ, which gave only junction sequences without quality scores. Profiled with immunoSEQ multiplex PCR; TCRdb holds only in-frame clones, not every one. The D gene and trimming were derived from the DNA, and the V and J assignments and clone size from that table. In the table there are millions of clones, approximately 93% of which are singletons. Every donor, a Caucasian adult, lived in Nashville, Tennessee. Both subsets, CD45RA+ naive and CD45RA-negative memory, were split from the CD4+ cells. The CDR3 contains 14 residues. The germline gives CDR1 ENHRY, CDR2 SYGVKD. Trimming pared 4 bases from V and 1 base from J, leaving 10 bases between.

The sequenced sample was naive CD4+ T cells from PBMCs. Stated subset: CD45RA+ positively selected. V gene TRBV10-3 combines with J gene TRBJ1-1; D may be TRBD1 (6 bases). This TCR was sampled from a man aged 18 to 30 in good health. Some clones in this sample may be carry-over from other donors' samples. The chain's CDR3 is CAISGWDKNTEAFF. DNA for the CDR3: TGTGCCATCAGTGGTTGGGACAAGAACACTGAAGCTTTCTTT.